What follows describes a single TCR beta chain. This entry comes from a study of T cell changes during pregnancy in multiple sclerosis. Germline V lookup: CDR1 SGHTA, CDR2 FQGNSA. CDR3 length: 16 residues. V was clipped by 5 bases and J by 7 bases; unmatched bases: 9. The data were produced by immunoSEQ multiplex PCR, yet TCRdb's version contains in-frame clones alone and is incomplete. The repertoire includes roughly 79,000 clones, 80% to 95% of them detected once, and around 0.45% sits in the top ten. Sample: CD4+ T cells from peripheral blood mononuclear cells, taken before pregnancy. This receptor was taken from a female donor with multiple sclerosis, enrolled in a pregnancy study. The J gene is TRBJ2-1, the V gene TRBV7-2; 12 bases agree with TRBD1. The CDR3 nucleotides are TGTGCCAGCAGCATCAGTGTGGGACAGGGGGCGAATGAGCAGTTCTTC. It codes for CASSISVGQGANEQFF.